Listed below are T cell receptor beta chains from one sample, sequenced in a study of T cell repertoires in cytomegalovirus infection. These receptors' antigens are unknown. One entry per CDR3 protein results from TCRdb running MiXCR on the reads. This sample has roughly 700,000 distinct CDR3 sequences, with around a third found just once. The sample here was cultured PBMCs, taken from culture after CMV antigen stimulation. The receptors were gathered from a human donor in good health (CMV status not recorded). Some clones in this sample may be carry-over from other donors' samples. The CDR3 runs from the conserved cysteine through the conserved F or W. Fields, in order: J gene, V gene, D gene, CDR3 protein. The D gene is left open where the match is weak.

J gene: TRBJ2-5
V gene: TRBV7-2
D gene: NA
CDR3 protein: CASSLGAVQETQYF

J gene: TRBJ2-7
V gene: TRBV7-2
D gene: TRBD2
CDR3 protein: CASSLGGLAWEQYF

J gene: TRBJ2-1
V gene: TRBV6-6
D gene: NA
CDR3 protein: CASRGGSSYNEQFF

J gene: TRBJ2-1
V gene: TRBV5-4
D gene: NA
CDR3 protein: CASTFGGPHNEQFF

J gene: TRBJ1-2
V gene: TRBV7-2
D gene: TRBD1
CDR3 protein: CASSQDRGSMRYTF

J gene: TRBJ2-5
V gene: TRBV11-3
D gene: TRBD2
CDR3 protein: CASSLNREVETQYF

J gene: TRBJ2-1
V gene: TRBV2
D gene: NA
CDR3 protein: CASSESVAGTQFF

J gene: TRBJ2-5
V gene: TRBV7-9
D gene: NA
CDR3 protein: CASSSLTSSPETQYF

J gene: TRBJ1-1
V gene: TRBV12-3/TRBV12-4
D gene: TRBD1
CDR3 protein: CASSSTGYTEAFF

J gene: TRBJ1-1
V gene: TRBV18
D gene: NA
CDR3 protein: CASSPRGPLNTEAFF

J gene: TRBJ1-5
V gene: TRBV7-2
D gene: TRBD1
CDR3 protein: CASSPGQHQPQHF

J gene: TRBJ2-5
V gene: TRBV11-2
D gene: NA
CDR3 protein: CASSFYISKETQYF

J gene: TRBJ1-2
V gene: TRBV7-2
D gene: TRBD1
CDR3 protein: CASSQRGQGALGYTF

J gene: TRBJ2-1
V gene: TRBV7-2
D gene: TRBD2
CDR3 protein: CASSSSSGRMNEQFF

J gene: TRBJ2-3
V gene: TRBV2
D gene: TRBD2
CDR3 protein: CAAAWLAGSDTQYF

J gene: TRBJ2-7
V gene: TRBV6-2/TRBV6-3
D gene: NA
CDR3 protein: CASSYGRWQYF

J gene: TRBJ2-7
V gene: TRBV7-8
D gene: TRBD2
CDR3 protein: CASSGGVRSYEQYF

J gene: TRBJ2-6
V gene: TRBV7-2
D gene: NA
CDR3 protein: CASSVSSTSSGANVLTF

J gene: TRBJ1-4
V gene: TRBV7-2
D gene: NA
CDR3 protein: CASSLGAYRVQNEKLFF